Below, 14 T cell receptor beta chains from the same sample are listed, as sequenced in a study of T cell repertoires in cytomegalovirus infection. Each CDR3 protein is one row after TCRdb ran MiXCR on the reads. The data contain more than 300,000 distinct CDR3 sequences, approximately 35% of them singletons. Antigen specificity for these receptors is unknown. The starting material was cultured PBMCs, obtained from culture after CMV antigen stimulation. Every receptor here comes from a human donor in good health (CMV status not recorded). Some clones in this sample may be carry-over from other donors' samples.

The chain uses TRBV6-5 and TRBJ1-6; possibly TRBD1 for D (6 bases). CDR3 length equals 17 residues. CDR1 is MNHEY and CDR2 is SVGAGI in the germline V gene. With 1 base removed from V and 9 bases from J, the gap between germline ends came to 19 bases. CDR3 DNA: TGTGCCAGCAGTTACTGGGGGGCCCGGGCTTCAGGTTCACCCCTCCACTTT. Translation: CASSYWGARASGSPLHF.

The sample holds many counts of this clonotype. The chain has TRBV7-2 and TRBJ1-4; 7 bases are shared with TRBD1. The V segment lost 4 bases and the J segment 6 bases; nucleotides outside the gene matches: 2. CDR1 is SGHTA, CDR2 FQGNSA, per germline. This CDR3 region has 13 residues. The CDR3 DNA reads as TGTGCCAGCAGCTGGACAGGTGATGAAAAACTGTTTTTT. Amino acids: CASSWTGDEKLFF. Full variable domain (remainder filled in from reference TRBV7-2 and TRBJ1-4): GAGVSQSPSNKVTEKGKDVELRCDPISGHTALYWYRQSLGQGLEFLIYFQGNSAPDKSGLPSDRFSAERTGGSVSTLTIQRTQQEDSAVYLCASSWTGDEKLFFGSGTQLSVL.

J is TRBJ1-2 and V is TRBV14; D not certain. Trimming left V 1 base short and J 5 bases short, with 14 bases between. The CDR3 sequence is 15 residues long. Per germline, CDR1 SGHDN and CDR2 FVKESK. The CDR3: CASSQAFLGGYGYTF. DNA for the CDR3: TGTGCCAGCAGCCAAGCGTTTCTGGGTGGATATGGCTACACCTTC.

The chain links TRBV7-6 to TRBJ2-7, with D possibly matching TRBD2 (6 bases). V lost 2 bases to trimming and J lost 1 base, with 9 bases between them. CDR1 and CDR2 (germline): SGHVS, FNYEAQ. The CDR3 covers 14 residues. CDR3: CASSLTGASYEQYF. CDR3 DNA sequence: TGTGCCAGCAGCTTAACGGGAGCGTCCTACGAGCAGTACTTC.

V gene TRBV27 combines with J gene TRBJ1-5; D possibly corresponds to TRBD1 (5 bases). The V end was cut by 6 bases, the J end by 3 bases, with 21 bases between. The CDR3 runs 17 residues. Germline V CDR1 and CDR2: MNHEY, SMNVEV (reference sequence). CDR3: CASSALGGEDLNQPQHF. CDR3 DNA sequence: TGTGCCAGCAGCGCCCTGGGGGGGGAGGACCTCAATCAGCCCCAGCATTTT.

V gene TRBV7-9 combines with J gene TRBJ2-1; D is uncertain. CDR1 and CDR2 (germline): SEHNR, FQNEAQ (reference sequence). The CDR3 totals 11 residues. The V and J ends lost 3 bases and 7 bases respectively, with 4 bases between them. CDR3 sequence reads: CASSFTNEQFF. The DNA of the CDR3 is TGTGCCAGCAGCTTCACTAATGAGCAGTTCTTC.

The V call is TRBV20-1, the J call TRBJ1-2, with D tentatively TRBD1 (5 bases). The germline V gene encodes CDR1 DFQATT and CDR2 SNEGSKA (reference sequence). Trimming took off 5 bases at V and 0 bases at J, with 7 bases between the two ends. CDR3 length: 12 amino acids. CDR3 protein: CSAETANYGYTF. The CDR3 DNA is TGCAGTGCTGAGACAGCTAACTATGGCTACACCTTC.

CDR3 in amino acids: CASSLRRQGISYNEQFF. The CDR3 nucleotides are TGTGCCAGCAGTTTGAGGCGGCAGGGAATCTCCTACAATGAGCAGTTCTTC. This chain joins TRBV28 and TRBJ2-1, with a tentative D call TRBD1 (5 bases). V was clipped by 3 bases and J by 0 bases, with 15 bases between them. The CDR3 spans 17 residues. Germline V gives CDR1 MDHEN, CDR2 SYDVKM.

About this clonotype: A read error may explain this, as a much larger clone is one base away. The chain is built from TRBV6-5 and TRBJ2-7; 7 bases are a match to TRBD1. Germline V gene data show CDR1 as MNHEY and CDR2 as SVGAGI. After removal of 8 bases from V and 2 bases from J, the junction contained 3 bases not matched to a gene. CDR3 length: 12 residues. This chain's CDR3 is CASWDRTYEQYF. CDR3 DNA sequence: TGTGCCAGCTGGGACAGAACCTACGAGCAGTACTTC.

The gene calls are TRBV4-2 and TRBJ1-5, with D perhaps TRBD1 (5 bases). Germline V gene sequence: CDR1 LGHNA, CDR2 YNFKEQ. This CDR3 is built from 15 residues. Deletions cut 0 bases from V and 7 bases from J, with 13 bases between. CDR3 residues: CASSQDDTGKQPQHF. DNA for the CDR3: TGTGCCAGCAGCCAAGATGACACAGGAAAGCAGCCCCAGCATTTT.

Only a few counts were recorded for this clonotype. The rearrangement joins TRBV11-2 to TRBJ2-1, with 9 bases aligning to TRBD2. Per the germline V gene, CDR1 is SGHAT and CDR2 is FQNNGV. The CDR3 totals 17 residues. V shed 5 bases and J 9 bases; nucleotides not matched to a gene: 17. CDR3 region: CASSPIPLAGYDGEQFF. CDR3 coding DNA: TGTGCCAGCAGCCCAATACCCCTAGCGGGATATGACGGTGAGCAGTTCTTC. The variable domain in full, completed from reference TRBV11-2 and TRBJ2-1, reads EAGVAQSPRYKIIEKRQSVAFWCNPISGHATLYWYQQILGQGPKLLIQFQNNGVVDDSQLPKDRFSAERLKGVDSTLKIQPAKLEDSAVYLCASSPIPLAGYDGEQFFGPGTRLTVL.

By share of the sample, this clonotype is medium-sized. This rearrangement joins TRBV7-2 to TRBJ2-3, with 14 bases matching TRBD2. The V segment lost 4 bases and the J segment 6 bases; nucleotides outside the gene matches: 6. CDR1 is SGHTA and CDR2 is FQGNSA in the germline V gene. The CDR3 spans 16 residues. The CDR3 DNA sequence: TGTGCCAGCAGCTCGGGACTAGCGGGAGAGTCTGATACGCAGTATTTT. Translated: CASSSGLAGESDTQYF.

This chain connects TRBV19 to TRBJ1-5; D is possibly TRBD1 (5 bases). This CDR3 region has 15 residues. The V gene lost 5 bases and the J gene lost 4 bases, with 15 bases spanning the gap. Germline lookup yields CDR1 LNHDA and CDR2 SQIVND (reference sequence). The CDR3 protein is CASSPPGTGNQPQHF. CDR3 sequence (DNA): TGTGCCAGTAGTCCGCCCGGGACGGGGAATCAGCCCCAGCATTTT.

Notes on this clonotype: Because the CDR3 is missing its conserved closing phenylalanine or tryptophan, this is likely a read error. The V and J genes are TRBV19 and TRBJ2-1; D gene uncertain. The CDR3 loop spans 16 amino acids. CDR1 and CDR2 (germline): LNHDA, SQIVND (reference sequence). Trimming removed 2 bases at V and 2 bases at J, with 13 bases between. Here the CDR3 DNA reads TGTGCCAGTAGTATAACTTTGACGTGGCCCTACAATGAGCAGTTCGTC. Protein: CASSITLTWPYNEQFV.